This T cell receptor (beta chain) is from a study of blood T cells in healthy people across ages. Study in general: There was about one barcoded beta molecule captured by template switching per two T cells.

CDR3 length: 15 amino acids. With 10 bases removed from V and 0 bases from J, the gap between germline ends came to 15 bases. Germline CDR1 is MNHEY and CDR2 is SVGAGI. The authors ran a second PCR of 7 to 11 cycles using a sample-barcoded 5' primer and a J-beta primer mix. Every cDNA was tagged by a template-switch adaptor with 12 random nucleotides. One entry per CDR3 protein results from TCRdb running MiXCR on the 5' RACE reads. The sample yields some 900,000 distinct CDR3 sequences, about 48% seen once. V gene TRBV6-5 combines with J gene TRBJ1-4; possible D gene TRBD1, 5 bases. The clonotype was recovered from a man aged 25 to 45 in good health. The specimen sequenced was blood. In nucleotides, the CDR3 is TGTGCCACCTCACCCGGGGGTGCAACTAATGAAAAACTGTTTTTT. Protein: CATSPGGATNEKLFF.